This entry features one T cell receptor beta chain sequence. Its antigen is currently unknown. Trimming took off 3 bases at V and 6 bases at J, with 8 bases between the two ends. This CDR3 has 12 residues. Germline-derived CDR1 and CDR2 are ENHRY and SYGVKD. As every portion of the isolated RNA was reverse transcribed, the sequencing read expressed TCRB transcripts. TCRdb's table, derived via immunoSEQ multiplex PCR, lists solely in-frame clones and lacks some. The repertoire holds around 250,000 clones, with 24% as singletons. These data belong to a study of beta chain features in type 1 diabetes. Study-level findings and limits: Researchers reported that naive, central memory and Treg TCRB repertoires appeared more similar in patients than in healthy donors. Type 1 diabetes patients had moderately but significantly shorter TCRB CDR3s in all four CD4+ subsets.

Post-sort purity exceeded 98% for all sorted populations. The specimen sequenced was naive CD4+ T cells from blood. The receptor was derived from a woman aged 25 to 39 with type 1 diabetes. The J gene is TRBJ1-2, the V gene TRBV10-3; a weak D match, TRBD1 (6 bases). In DNA form, the CDR3 reads TGTGCCATCAGTGATGGGGGCGATGGCTACACCTTC. It specifies CAISDGGDGYTF.